Described below is a single T cell receptor beta chain sequence and its context. Documented time point: newly diagnosed GD, antithyroid drugs for less than 3 months. Preparation of the TCR library used RNA extracted from PBMCs. These data come from a study of regulatory T cells in long-lasting Graves disease. Construction of TCR beta libraries relied on iRepertoire HTBI primers and on Arm-PCR targeting CDR3 regions. TCRdb redid the calling of the multiplex PCR reads with MiXCR, one entry per CDR3 protein. The data contain 620,000 or so distinct CDR3 sequences, roughly 15% of them singletons. The ends were cut back, 7 bases at V and 4 bases at J, with 11 bases in the middle. CDR3 length equals 13 residues. Germline assignment: CDR1 SGHRS and CDR2 YFSETQ. The same sample was also used in a study of T cells in Graves' hyperthyroidism and ophthalmopathy.

This chain joins TRBV5-1 and TRBJ1-4; a weak D match, TRBD1 (5 bases). Sequenced material: peripheral blood mononuclear cells (PBMCs), taken at new diagnosis, from a patient treated with antithyroid drugs. The sequence was obtained from a woman aged 30 to 39 with Graves disease. The CDR3 protein is CASWDGVNEKLFF. CDR3 DNA sequence: TGCGCCAGCTGGGACGGGGTTAATGAAAAACTGTTTTTT.